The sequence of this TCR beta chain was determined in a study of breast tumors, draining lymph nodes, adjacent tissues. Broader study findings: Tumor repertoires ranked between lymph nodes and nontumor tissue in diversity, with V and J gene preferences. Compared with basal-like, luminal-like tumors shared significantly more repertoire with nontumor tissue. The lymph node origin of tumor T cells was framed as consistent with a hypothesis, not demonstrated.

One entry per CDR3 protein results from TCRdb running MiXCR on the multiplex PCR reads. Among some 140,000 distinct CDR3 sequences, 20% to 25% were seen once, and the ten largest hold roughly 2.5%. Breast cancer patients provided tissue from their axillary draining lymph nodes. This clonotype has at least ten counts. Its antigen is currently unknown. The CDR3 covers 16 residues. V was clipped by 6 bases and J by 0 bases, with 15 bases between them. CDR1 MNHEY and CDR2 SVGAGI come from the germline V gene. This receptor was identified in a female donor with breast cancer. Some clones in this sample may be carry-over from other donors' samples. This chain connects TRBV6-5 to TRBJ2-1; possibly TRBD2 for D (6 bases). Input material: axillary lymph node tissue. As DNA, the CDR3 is TGTGCCAGCAGCCGATTCGGGGGAAGCTCCTACAATGAGCAGTTCTTC. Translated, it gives CASSRFGGSSYNEQFF.